This T cell receptor (beta chain) is drawn from a study of blood T cell repertoires in COVID-19. Background on the study: COVID-19 samples from acute and convalescent phases originated in the United States, Italy and Spain. Nucleic acid was either cDNA or gDNA, and it came from T cells, B-cell-depleted T cells, or PBMCs.

While infection was still active, Seattle patients were enrolled and then followed longitudinally. The method was immunoSEQ multiplex PCR; TCRdb's version includes in-frame clones alone and lacks a portion of them. The table shows tens of thousands of clones, with around 83% occurring only once. The length of the CDR3 is 16 residues. With 0 bases clipped from V and 10 bases from J, the junction kept 12 bases outside the gene matches. Germline V gene data show CDR1 as SGDLS and CDR2 as YYNGEE. Sequenced: peripheral blood. The chain recombines TRBV9 with TRBJ2-5, with TRBD2 matching 10 bases. This receptor was obtained from a man in his fifties or sixties with COVID-19, enrolled during active disease. The CDR3 region is CASSVGSSGSPLYQYF. Written as DNA, the CDR3 is TGTGCCAGCAGCGTAGGCTCTAGCGGGAGCCCCTTATACCAGTACTTC.